This T cell receptor beta chain was documented in a study of cytomegalovirus exposure and HLA in healthy donors. Study background: Researchers previously reported finding 90 million to 120 million unique TCR beta sequences from approximately 190 million T cells. Assignment to the Caucasian-associated ancestry cluster applied to 75% to 85% of the approximately 400 genotyped donors. Study-wide results and limits: As a later analysis showed, a missense DCLRE1C variant was linked to trimming of TCR beta V- and J-genes. About 180 TCR beta chains were listed as cytomegalovirus-associated.

The V and J ends lost 1 base and 2 bases, in that order; junction bases with no gene match: 3. The CDR3 length is 15 residues. The germline V gene encodes CDR1 SGHRS and CDR2 YFSETQ. The study ran its PCR with 60 Vbeta and 13 Jbeta primers. Measured with immunoSEQ multiplex PCR; TCRdb has only the in-frame clones, and not every one. The table has roughly 86,000 clones, around four fifths seen once. Comments on this clone: Its matching antigen is unknown.

Sequenced input: PBMCs. The V gene is TRBV5-1, the J gene TRBJ2-1; 7 bases are shared with TRBD1. This TCR was sampled from a man aged 50 to 60 in good health and CMV-seropositive. CDR3: CASSLQQGAYNEQFF. CDR3 bases: TGCGCCAGCAGCTTGCAGCAGGGGGCCTACAATGAGCAGTTCTTC.